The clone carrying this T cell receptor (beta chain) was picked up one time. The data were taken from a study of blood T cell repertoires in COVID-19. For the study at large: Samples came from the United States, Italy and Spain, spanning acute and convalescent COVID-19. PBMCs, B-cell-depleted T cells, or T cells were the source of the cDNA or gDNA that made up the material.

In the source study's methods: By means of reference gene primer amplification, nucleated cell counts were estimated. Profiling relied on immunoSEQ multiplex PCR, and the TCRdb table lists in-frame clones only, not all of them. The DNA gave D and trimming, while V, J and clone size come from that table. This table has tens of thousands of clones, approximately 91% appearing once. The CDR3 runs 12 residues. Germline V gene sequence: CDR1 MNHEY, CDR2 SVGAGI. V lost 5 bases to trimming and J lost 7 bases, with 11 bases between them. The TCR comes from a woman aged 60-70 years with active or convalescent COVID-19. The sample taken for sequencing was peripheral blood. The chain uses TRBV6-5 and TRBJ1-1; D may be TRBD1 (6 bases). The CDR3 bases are TGTGCCAGCAGTCAGGGGCTTGGTGAAGCTTTCTTT. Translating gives CASSQGLGEAFF.